Sequencing of this T cell receptor beta chain was carried out in a study of memory CD4+ T cells and cytomegalovirus serostatus. This clone appeared a few times. The sort gate was single viable CD3+CD4+CD8-CD45RO+ cells for memory CD4+ T cells. Assay: immunoSEQ multiplex PCR; the TCRdb copy retains only in-frame clones and omits some. The sample holds around 40,000 clones; roughly four fifths are singletons and the top ten take approximately 0.8%. Germline loops: CDR1 LGHNA, CDR2 YNFKEQ. The CDR3 is 16 residues long. With V trimmed by 4 bases and J by 0 bases, 2 bases remained unmatched. The chain couples TRBV4-2 to TRBJ2-3, with TRBD2 identical over 12 bases. The sequenced sample was memory CD4+ T cells from blood. The sequence was obtained from an adult in good health and CMV-seronegative. CDR3 DNA: TGTGCCAGCAGCCTCGGGACTAGCGGGAGCACAGATACGCAGTATTTT. Its protein is CASSLGTSGSTDTQYF.